A selection of T cell receptor beta chains follows, all from one sample in a study of patients and donors after allogeneic stem cell transplantation. TCRdb re-derived calls from the RT-PCR reads in MiXCR, one entry per CDR3 protein. Of about a million distinct CDR3 sequences listed, 18% are singletons. Sequencing was carried out using blood, either unsorted or a sorted T cell fraction (not recorded which). These receptors were taken from a human donor who was either an allogeneic HSCT recipient or a stem cell or donor lymphocyte infusion donor (not recorded which). It is not recorded whose cells these are; they may come from a transplant donor. CDR3s include the opening cysteine and the closing phenylalanine or tryptophan. D genes are given only for firm matches. Clone size appears in some rows only: once, few, many, or a class for an expanded clone.

V	size	J	D	DNA	CDR3
TRBV12-3/TRBV12-4	.	TRBJ2-3	TRBD2	TGTGCCAGCAGTTTAGACGGGGGGGCCCTAGATACGCAGTATTTT	CASSLDGGALDTQYF
TRBV20-1	many	TRBJ1-2	.	TGCAGTGCTAGACAAGGGGTCTATGGCTACACCTTC	CSARQGVYGYTF
TRBV2	.	TRBJ2-7	TRBD2	TGTGCCAGCAGTGATGCAGGGATGGGAGGGTTAAACTCCTACGAGCAGTACTTC	CASSDAGMGGLNSYEQYF
TRBV9	.	TRBJ1-1	.	TGTGCCAGCAGCGGCATCGGGACCTACACTGAAGCTTTCTTT	CASSGIGTYTEAFF
TRBV20-1	few	TRBJ1-2	.	TGCAGTGCCAGGACAGAGGGCTATGGCTACACCTTC	CSARTEGYGYTF
TRBV29-1	few	TRBJ1-3	.	TGCAGCGTTGAAAGCAGGGATGGAAACACCATATATTTT	CSVESRDGNTIYF
TRBV11-1	.	TRBJ2-1	.	TGTGCCGGGCAATATGGCGGATACACACAAGAGAATGAGCAGTTCTTC	CAGQYGGYTQENEQFF
TRBV28	few	TRBJ2-7	.	TGTGCCAGCAGTTTTGCCGCGGCCTACGAGCAGTACTTC	CASSFAAAYEQYF
TRBV5-5	few	TRBJ1-1	TRBD1	TGTGCCAGCAGCCCTAACCCGGGACAGGGGTACATGAACACTGAAGCTTTCTTT	CASSPNPGQGYMNTEAFF
TRBV11-2	many	TRBJ2-4	.	TGTGCCAGCCGCCCCCGGGGCAACATTCAGTACTTC	CASRPRGNIQYF
TRBV4-2	.	TRBJ1-4	.	TGTGCCAGCAGCCCCAGGGGTAGGGCTGAAAAACTGTTTTTT	CASSPRGRAEKLFF
TRBV4-1	once	TRBJ2-1	.	TGCGCCAGCAGCCAAGTGGTTTGGGGGGCCATCTTCTTGGAGCAGTTCTTC	CASSQVVWGAIFLEQFF
TRBV7-8	.	TRBJ2-7	.	TGTGCCAGCAGCTTAGCGCGGACACCCGAGCAGTACTTC	CASSLARTPEQYF
TRBV3-1	.	TRBJ2-5	TRBD2	TGTGCCAGCAGCCAAGTTACCCGACTAGCGGGACAAGAGACCCAGTACTTC	CASSQVTRLAGQETQYF
TRBV29-1	.	TRBJ2-2	.	TGCAGCGCCCGAGGGACCGCAAGGCTCACCGGGGAGCTGTTTTTT	CSARGTARLTGELFF
TRBV18	few	TRBJ1-6	.	TGTGCCAGCTCACCTCTGTTGGACGGTTCACCCCTCCACTTT	CASSPLLDGSPLHF
TRBV6-1	.	TRBJ1-2	.	TGTGCCAGCAGCGACGGGGTAGGCTATGGCTACACCTTC	CASSDGVGYGYTF
TRBV5-1	few	TRBJ1-4	.	TGCGCCAGCAGTGAGCGAAATCCCACTAATGAAAAACTGTTTTTT	CASSERNPTNEKLFF
TRBV2	.	TRBJ2-2	TRBD1	TGTGCCAGCATGGGACAGGGGGCAGGCGGGGAGCTGTTTTTT	CASMGQGAGGELFF
TRBV20-1	few	TRBJ2-5	.	TGCAGTGCTAGAAGGGAGAAAGAGACCCAGTACTTC	CSARREKETQYF
TRBV28	few	TRBJ2-7	TRBD2	TGTGCCAGCAGTGTTATAGCGGGGGGCCTCTCCTACGAGCAGTACTTC	CASSVIAGGLSYEQYF
TRBV5-1	few	TRBJ1-1	.	TGCGCCAGCAGCTCCCTCCCGGTGGGGATCATGGACACTGAAGCTTTCTTT	CASSSLPVGIMDTEAFF
TRBV6-1	.	TRBJ1-2	.	TGTGCCAGCAGAACACCACGGACGGGATTGGGCGGCTACACCTTC	CASRTPRTGLGGYTF
TRBV2	.	TRBJ1-6	.	TGTGCCAGCAGTGGCCTGAGCTCCTATAATTCACCCCTCCACTTT	CASSGLSSYNSPLHF
TRBV12-3/TRBV12-4	many	TRBJ2-3	.	TGTGCCAGCACCGCCGGGACCGGCACAGATACGCAGTATTTT	CASTAGTGTDTQYF
TRBV9	many	TRBJ2-1	.	TGTGCCAGCAGCGTAGGTGGGCTCGACAATGAGCAGTTCTTC	CASSVGGLDNEQFF
TRBV5-1	.	TRBJ2-7	TRBD1	TGCGCCAGCAGCAAGGGACAGGGGTCCCACGAGCAGTACTTC	CASSKGQGSHEQYF
TRBV10-3	few	TRBJ1-2	.	TGTGCCATCAGTGAGAGAGGGGATGGCTACACCTTC	CAISERGDGYTF
TRBV5-1	few	TRBJ2-1	.	TGCGCCAGCAGCTTGCACGGGGGCGGGGACAATGAGCAGTTCTTC	CASSLHGGGDNEQFF
TRBV10-3	.	TRBJ1-2	.	TGTGCCATCAGTGACCTACAGTTTTCTAACTATGGCTACACCTTC	CAISDLQFSNYGYTF
TRBV4-3	few	TRBJ1-4	.	TGCGCCAGCAGCCAAGAAACAGCCCAAGAAAAACTGTTTTTT	CASSQETAQEKLFF
TRBV12-3/TRBV12-4	many	TRBJ2-1	.	TGTGCCAGCAGTTTATCGGGGTCTTACAATGAGCAGTTCTTC	CASSLSGSYNEQFF
TRBV18	.	TRBJ2-7	TRBD2	TGTGCCAGCTCACCTTATAGCGGGTACGAGCAGTACTTC	CASSPYSGYEQYF
TRBV16	.	TRBJ2-7	.	TGTGCCAGCAGCCAATTGGGTCTAGATCAGTACGAGCAGTACTTC	CASSQLGLDQYEQYF
TRBV29-1	many	TRBJ2-7	.	TGCAGCGTTGTAGTCGGGACGCCCACTGGAGAGCAGTACTTC	CSVVVGTPTGEQYF
TRBV7-2	.	TRBJ1-4	TRBD1	TGTGCCAGCAGCCCCCGGACAGGGAGTAATGAAAAACTGTTTTTT	CASSPRTGSNEKLFF
TRBV7-9	.	TRBJ2-3	TRBD1	TGTGCCAGCAGCTTAGAACAGGGGGCATTAAGGGCAGATACGCAGTATTTT	CASSLEQGALRADTQYF
TRBV27	many	TRBJ2-5	TRBD2	TGTGCCAGCAGTTTAACGGGACTAGCCCTCAAGGGGGAGACCCAGTACTTC	CASSLTGLALKGETQYF
TRBV5-1	many	TRBJ2-5	.	TGTGCCAGCAGCTTAGGGGGTCAAGGGGAGACCCAGTACTTC	CASSLGGQGETQYF
TRBV12-3/TRBV12-4	few	TRBJ2-3	.	TGTGCCAGCAGTTTCCTTAGTGACAACACTAGCACAGATACGCAGTATTTT	CASSFLSDNTSTDTQYF
TRBV3-1	few	TRBJ1-6	TRBD1	TGTGCCAGCAGCCATGGGGACAGAAATTCACCCCTCCACTTT	CASSHGDRNSPLHF
TRBV11-2	.	TRBJ2-1	TRBD2	TGTGCCAGCAGCTTTTCTAGCGGGAGGAGCGATGAGCAGTTCTTC	CASSFSSGRSDEQFF
TRBV5-1	.	TRBJ2-5	TRBD2	TGCGCCAGCAGCTCGGGACTAGCGGGAGACCAAGAGACCCAGTACTTC	CASSSGLAGDQETQYF
TRBV5-1	few	TRBJ1-2	TRBD1	TGCGCCAGCAGCCAGCCCTTGCAGGGGGGCTATGGCTACACCTTC	CASSQPLQGGYGYTF
TRBV6-5	.	TRBJ2-7	.	TGTGCCAGCAGTTATAGGTCTAACTACGAGCAGTACTTC	CASSYRSNYEQYF
TRBV9	few	TRBJ1-6	.	TGTGCCAGCTCTAAGATGCCCCTCAGGGATACATATAATTCACCCCTCCACTTT	CASSKMPLRDTYNSPLHF
TRBV7-2	few	TRBJ1-2	.	TGTGCCAGCAGCTCTGCCGGGACACCAAACTATGGCTACACCTTC	CASSSAGTPNYGYTF
TRBV20-1	many	TRBJ2-3	.	TGCAGTGCTAGAACGGGGGGCAGCACAGATACGCAGTATTTT	CSARTGGSTDTQYF
TRBV15	few	TRBJ2-1	.	TGTGCCACCAGCAGAGATGATGAGGGTACCCTAAGCTCCTACAATGAGCAGTTCTTC	CATSRDDEGTLSSYNEQFF
TRBV10-3	few	TRBJ2-7	.	TGTGCCATCAGTGAGTCGAGGGGCGGCGAGCAGTACTTC	CAISESRGGEQYF
TRBV20-1	few	TRBJ2-7	TRBD2	TGCAGTGCTAGAGGGGGTAGCGGGAGGGCGACCTACGAGCAGTACTTC	CSARGGSGRATYEQYF
TRBV11-2	.	TRBJ2-2	.	TGTGCCAGCAGCTTAGATTTTTCAGTCCTGGGACGAGGTCTTAACACCGGGGAGCTGTTTTTT	CASSLDFSVLGRGLNTGELFF
TRBV12-3/TRBV12-4	few	TRBJ1-2	.	TGTGCCAGCAGTTTCCCACAGGGTGTACATGGCTACACCTTC	CASSFPQGVHGYTF